These 7 T cell receptor beta chains came from one sample sequenced in a study of blood T cell repertoires in COVID-19. Some clones are missing from TCRdb's copy, which holds only in-frame ones; the method was immunoSEQ multiplex PCR. The sample has a few hundred thousand clones, roughly nine tenths seen once. The sample comprised PBMCs or T cells enriched from blood (not recorded which). These receptors all come from a woman in her fifties or sixties who had recovered from COVID-19.

DNA for the CDR3: TGCGCCAGCAGTGAGTCGACTCTACAGGCACGCCTCACAGATACGCAGTATTTT. This encodes CASSESTLQARLTDTQYF. The chain has TRBV10-2 and TRBJ2-3, with a tentative D call TRBD1 (5 bases). V was shortened by 0 bases and J by 2 bases, with 18 bases between the two germline ends. The CDR3 loop spans 18 amino acids. The germline V gene encodes CDR1 WSHSY and CDR2 SAAADI.

This rearrangement joins TRBV6-2 or TRBV6-3 to TRBJ1-5; D is possibly TRBD1 (5 bases). CDR1 MNHEY and CDR2 SVGEGT come from the germline V gene. The CDR3 contains 14 residues. Between the trimmed V and J ends, which lost 5 bases and 3 bases, there was a span of 11 bases. The DNA of the CDR3 is TGTGCCAGCAGTCGGACATTCCTCAATCAGCCCCAGCATTTT. Its translation: CASSRTFLNQPQHF.

This clone was seen only once. V usage is TRBV4-2 and J usage is TRBJ1-5; no firm D call. The CDR3 is 13 amino acids. V was shortened by 4 bases and J by 3 bases, with 7 bases between the two germline ends. In germline, CDR1 is LGHNA, CDR2 YNFKEQ. CDR3: CASSLGFNQPQHF. The CDR3 bases are TGTGCCAGCAGCCTCGGGTTCAATCAGCCCCAGCATTTT.

This chain joins TRBV12-5 and TRBJ2-2; possibly TRBD1 for D (6 bases). CDR3 length equals 14 residues. Germline lookup yields CDR1 LGHNT and CDR2 FRNRAP. Trimming stripped 5 bases from V and 1 base from J, with 8 bases between. DNA for the CDR3: TGTGCTAGTGGTCCGGGACAGAACACCGGGGAGCTGTTTTTT. This encodes CASGPGQNTGELFF. Looking up the rest from reference TRBV12-5 and TRBJ2-2 gives the full variable domain: DARVTQTPRHKVTEMGQEVTMRCQPILGHNTVFWYRQTMMQGLELLAYFRNRAPLDDSGMPKDRFSAEMPDATLATLKIQPSEPRDSAVYFCASGPGQNTGELFFGEGSRLTVL.

V usage is TRBV6-5 and J usage is TRBJ1-1; D possibly corresponds to TRBD1 (5 bases). Trimming left V 0 bases short and J 11 bases short, with 10 bases between. This CDR3 comprises 12 residues. CDR1 is MNHEY and CDR2 is SVGAGI in the germline V gene. The CDR3 spells CASSYSGQAAFF. The CDR3 coding sequence is TGTGCCAGCAGTTACTCGGGGCAGGCGGCTTTCTTT.

On this clone itself: Germline is not matched at one junction end, which may reflect a read error. The chain is built from TRBV7-7 and TRBJ2-7, with a tentative D call TRBD1 (5 bases). The CDR3 spans 15 residues. Germline lookup yields CDR1 SSHAT and CDR2 FNYEAQ (reference sequence). The CDR3 protein is CASSLSQGSSYEQYF. The CDR3 DNA sequence: TGTGCTAGCAGCTTAAGTCAGGGCAGCTCCTACGAGCAGTACTTC.

The chain uses TRBV6-5 and TRBJ2-3, with D unresolved. Trimming took 4 bases from V and 6 from J, leaving 5 bases between them. Germline V lookup: CDR1 MNHEY, CDR2 SVGAGI. The CDR3 sequence is 11 residues long. This chain's CDR3 is CASSSGDTQYF. DNA of the CDR3: TGTGCCAGCAGTTCGGGTGATACGCAGTATTTT.